Listed below are T cell receptor beta chains from one sample, sequenced in a study of post-analysis software for immune sequencing data. Using its own MiXCR run on the PCR reads, TCRdb lists one record per CDR3 protein. The data hold fewer than 600,000 distinct CDR3 sequences, with 45% observed a single time. Material for sequencing was blood. The receptors were gathered from a girl between 10 and 17 years old with multiple sclerosis. CDR3s include the opening cysteine and the closing phenylalanine or tryptophan. D genes are given only for firm matches. Some rows have no size entry. The others give once, few or many, or a class for an expanded clone.

>-|TRBV7-2|TRBJ2-7|TRBD1
CASRPTGVGEQYF
TGTGCCAGCAGACCGACAGGGGTAGGCGAGCAGTACTTC
>many|TRBV12-3/TRBV12-4|TRBJ1-2|-
CASSLNSRNGYTF
TGTGCCAGCAGTTTGAACAGTAGAAATGGCTACACCTTC
>few|TRBV10-3|TRBJ2-7|-
CAISGSYEQYF
TGTGCCATCAGTGGAAGCTACGAGCAGTACTTC
>-|TRBV15|TRBJ2-1|TRBD1
CATSRGTGWSYNEQFF
TGTGCCACCAGCAGAGGGACAGGTTGGTCCTACAATGAGCAGTTCTTC
>-|TRBV12-3/TRBV12-4|TRBJ2-3|TRBD1
CASSQTGEGTDTQYF
TGTGCCAGCAGTCAAACAGGGGAAGGCACAGATACGCAGTATTTT
>once|TRBV20-1|TRBJ2-1|-
CSAPKTPVEQFF
TGCAGTGCTCCAAAAACACCAGTCGAGCAGTTCTTC
>once|TRBV2|TRBJ2-3|TRBD2
CASSVSSGTSSTDTQYF
TGTGCCAGCAGTGTTTCTAGCGGGACCTCTAGCACAGATACGCAGTATTTT
>-|TRBV20-1|TRBJ2-1|-
CSDLTPSAYLNEQFF
TGCAGTGATTTGACGCCGAGCGCCTACCTCAATGAGCAGTTCTTC
>few|TRBV5-1|TRBJ2-3|TRBD2
CASSLDPPSGRTDTQYF
TGCGCCAGCAGCTTGGATCCGCCTAGCGGGAGGACAGATACGCAGTATTTT
>few|TRBV29-1|TRBJ2-7|TRBD1
CSVEHRGSYEQYF
TGCAGCGTTGAACACAGGGGGTCCTACGAGCAGTACTTC
>-|TRBV9|TRBJ2-1|TRBD1
CASSLTGGRSYNEQFF
TGTGCCAGCAGCCTGACAGGGGGGAGATCCTACAATGAGCAGTTCTTC
>-|TRBV9|TRBJ1-1|-
CASSIQGSGPEAFF
TGTGCCAGCAGCATACAGGGATCTGGACCTGAAGCTTTCTTT
>-|TRBV20-1|TRBJ2-5|TRBD1
CSARSPGGELETQYF
TGCAGTGCTAGGAGCCCAGGGGGTGAATTAGAGACCCAGTACTTC
>-|TRBV20-1|TRBJ2-5|-
CSAVTGEQYF
TGCAGTGCTGTCACCGGGGAGCAGTACTTC
>-|TRBV27|TRBJ2-3|TRBD1
CASGQGVAFTDTQYF
TGTGCCAGCGGACAGGGTGTTGCTTTCACAGATACGCAGTATTTT
>few|TRBV10-2|TRBJ2-1|-
CASRRRAEVWREQFF
TGCGCCAGCAGAAGGAGGGCGGAGGTTTGGCGTGAGCAGTTCTTC
>-|TRBV7-8|TRBJ2-1|TRBD2
CAGSLALVRSGGEQFF
TGTGCCGGCAGCTTAGCTCTAGTTAGGTCGGGAGGTGAGCAGTTCTTC
>-|TRBV12-3/TRBV12-4|TRBJ2-1|-
CASSLQGPYNEQFF
TGTGCCAGCAGTCTACAGGGACCCTACAATGAGCAGTTCTTC
>-|TRBV29-1|TRBJ2-1|-
CSVEPPGNEQFF
TGCAGCGTTGAGCCTCCGGGGAATGAGCAGTTCTTC
>-|TRBV28|TRBJ2-1|-
CASSLTRRFNEQFF
TGTGCCAGCAGTTTAACTAGACGTTTCAATGAGCAGTTCTTC
>-|TRBV7-8|TRBJ2-5|-
CASSLLGFGLQETQYF
TGTGCCAGCAGCTTATTGGGCTTCGGCCTCCAAGAGACCCAGTACTTC
>few|TRBV5-1|TRBJ2-7|-
CASSLQTDLPYEQYF
TGCGCCAGCAGCTTGCAAACAGATCTTCCCTACGAGCAGTACTTC
>once|TRBV3-1|TRBJ2-7|-
CASSQQSSYEQYF
TGTGCCAGCAGCCAACAGAGCTCCTACGAGCAGTACTTC
>many|TRBV13|TRBJ2-3|-
CASSFTGSTDTQYF
TGTGCCAGCAGCTTTACCGGGAGCACAGATACGCAGTATTTT
>few|TRBV20-1|TRBJ1-1|-
CSAIPGFTEAFF
TGCAGTGCTATCCCAGGGTTCACTGAAGCTTTCTTT
>few|TRBV12-3/TRBV12-4|TRBJ1-5|TRBD1
CASSETGGGQPQHF
TGTGCCAGCAGCGAAACAGGGGGAGGGCAGCCCCAGCATTTT
>few|TRBV29-1|TRBJ2-7|-
CSVLDRLRTYEQYF
TGCAGCGTTCTCGACAGGCTCCGGACCTACGAGCAGTACTTC
>-|TRBV9|TRBJ2-7|-
CASSPTPGSTYEQYF
TGTGCCAGCAGCCCTACACCGGGGAGCACCTACGAGCAGTACTTC
>-|TRBV5-4|TRBJ2-5|TRBD2
CASSTPGGEEETQYF
TGTGCCAGCAGCACCCCCGGGGGGGAGGAAGAGACCCAGTACTTC
>-|TRBV7-8|TRBJ2-7|-
CASSLVSRIYEQYF
TGTGCCAGCAGCTTAGTGAGTAGGATCTACGAGCAGTACTTC
>-|TRBV6-2/TRBV6-3|TRBJ2-5|TRBD1
CASRSTGDGNEQYF
TGTGCCAGCAGGTCTACAGGGGACGGAAATGAGCAGTACTTC
>-|TRBV29-1|TRBJ2-1|-
CSVEDRGGSSYNEQFF
TGCAGCGTTGAAGATAGGGGCGGTAGCTCCTACAATGAGCAGTTCTTC
>-|TRBV6-5|TRBJ2-1|-
CASTPLLGSMAEQFF
TGTGCCAGCACCCCCCTTTTAGGTAGTATGGCTGAGCAGTTCTTC
>-|TRBV18|TRBJ2-5|-
CASSVDRTLGETQYF
TGTGCCAGCTCGGTCGACAGGACCCTGGGGGAGACCCAGTACTTC
>-|TRBV3-1|TRBJ2-7|-
CASSPVDRTYEQYF
TGTGCCAGCAGCCCTGTGGACAGAACCTACGAGCAGTACTTC
>-|TRBV14|TRBJ2-4|TRBD2
CASSQDGRELTKNIQYF
TGTGCCAGCAGCCAAGATGGGCGGGAGTTGACCAAAAACATTCAGTACTTC
>-|TRBV29-1|TRBJ1-2|-
CSVDTGKEDNYGYTF
TGCAGCGTTGACACCGGGAAGGAAGATAACTATGGCTACACCTTC
>few|TRBV5-1|TRBJ2-5|TRBD2
CAGRQRGHPQETQYF
TGCGCCGGACGTCAGCGGGGCCACCCCCAAGAGACCCAGTACTTC
>many|TRBV5-4|TRBJ2-6|-
CASSFGSSGANVLTF
TGTGCCAGCAGCTTTGGCTCCTCTGGGGCCAACGTCCTGACTTTC
>-|TRBV5-5|TRBJ2-5|-
CASSLWGREETQYF
TGTGCCAGCAGCTTGTGGGGACGGGAAGAGACCCAGTACTTC
>-|TRBV10-2|TRBJ1-2|-
CASREANYGYTF
TGCGCCAGCAGGGAGGCTAACTATGGCTACACCTTC
>few|TRBV7-9|TRBJ1-2|-
CASSLAGPQSYGYTF
TGTGCCAGCAGCTTAGCAGGACCTCAATCATATGGCTACACCTTC
>-|TRBV10-3|TRBJ2-7|TRBD1
CAISELRGHYEQYF
TGTGCCATCAGTGAGTTGAGGGGGCACTACGAGCAGTACTTC
>few|TRBV6-5|TRBJ1-1|TRBD1
CASIQGGEAFF
TGTGCCAGCATACAGGGGGGTGAAGCTTTCTTT
>-|TRBV6-5|TRBJ2-7|TRBD1
CASSYSGTALTYEQYF
TGTGCCAGCAGTTACTCCGGGACAGCCCTAACCTACGAGCAGTACTTC
>-|TRBV15|TRBJ2-1|-
CATSRIDGYNEQFF
TGTGCCACCAGCAGAATCGACGGGTACAATGAGCAGTTCTTC
>-|TRBV19|TRBJ2-5|-
CASSIDRDYQETQYF
TGTGCCAGTAGTATAGACCGGGACTACCAAGAGACCCAGTACTTC
>-|TRBV7-2|TRBJ1-2|-
CASSAYGYTF
TGTGCCAGCAGCGCTTATGGCTACACCTTC